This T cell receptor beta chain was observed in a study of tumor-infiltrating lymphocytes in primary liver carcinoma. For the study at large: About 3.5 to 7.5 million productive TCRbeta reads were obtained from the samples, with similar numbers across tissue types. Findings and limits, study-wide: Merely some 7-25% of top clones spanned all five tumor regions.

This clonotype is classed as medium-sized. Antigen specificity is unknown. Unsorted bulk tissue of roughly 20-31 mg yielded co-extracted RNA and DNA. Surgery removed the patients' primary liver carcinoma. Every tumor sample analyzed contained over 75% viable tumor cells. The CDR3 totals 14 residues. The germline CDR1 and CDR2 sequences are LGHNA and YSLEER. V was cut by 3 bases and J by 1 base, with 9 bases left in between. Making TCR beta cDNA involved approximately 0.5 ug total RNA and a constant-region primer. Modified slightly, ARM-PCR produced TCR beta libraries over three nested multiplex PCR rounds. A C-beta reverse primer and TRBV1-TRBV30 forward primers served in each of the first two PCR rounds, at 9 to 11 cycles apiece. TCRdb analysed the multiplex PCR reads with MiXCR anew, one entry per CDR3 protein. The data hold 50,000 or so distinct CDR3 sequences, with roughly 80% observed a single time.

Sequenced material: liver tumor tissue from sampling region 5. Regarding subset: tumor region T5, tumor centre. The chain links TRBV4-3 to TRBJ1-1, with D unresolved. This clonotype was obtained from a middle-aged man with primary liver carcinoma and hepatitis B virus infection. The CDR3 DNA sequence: TGCGCCAGCAGCCACCTCGACCAGAACACTGAAGCTTTCTTT. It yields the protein CASSHLDQNTEAFF.